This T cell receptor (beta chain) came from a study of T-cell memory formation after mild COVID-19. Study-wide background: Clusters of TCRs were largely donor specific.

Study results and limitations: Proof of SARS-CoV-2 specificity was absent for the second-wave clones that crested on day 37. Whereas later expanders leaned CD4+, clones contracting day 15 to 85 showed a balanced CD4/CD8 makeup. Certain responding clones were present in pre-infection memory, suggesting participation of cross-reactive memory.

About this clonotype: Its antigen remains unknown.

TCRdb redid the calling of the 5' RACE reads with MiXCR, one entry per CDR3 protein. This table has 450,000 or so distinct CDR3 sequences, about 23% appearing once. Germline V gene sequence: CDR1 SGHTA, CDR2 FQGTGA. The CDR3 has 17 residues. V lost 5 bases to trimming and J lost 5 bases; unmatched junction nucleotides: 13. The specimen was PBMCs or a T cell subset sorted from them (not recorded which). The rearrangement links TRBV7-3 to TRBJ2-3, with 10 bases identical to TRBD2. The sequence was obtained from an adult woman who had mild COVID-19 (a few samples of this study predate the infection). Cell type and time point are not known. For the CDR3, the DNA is TGTGCCAGCAGCCCAGGTCCCCTAGCGGGAGCCGGAGATACGCAGTATTTT. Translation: CASSPGPLAGAGDTQYF.